This entry lists 27 T cell receptor beta chains sequenced from one sample in a study of shared clonotypes between healthy human individuals (dated by TCRdb to 2018 to 2020). Library creation used the immunoSEQ multiplex PCR assay. Drawn from immuneACCESS, this table holds only the in-frame rearrangements with V and J called that TCRdb kept. Clones are partly lost; checked studies trace under half to an unresolved V gene and leave the rest unexplained. The sample table lists 2 million to 3 million clones, approximately 92% of them with a count of one. The ten top clones hold around 0.14% of the sample. Material: naive CD4+ T cells sorted from blood. The meaning of the sample's cell subset or site label: CD45RA+ positively selected. These receptor sequences come from a young man in good health.

The chain uses TRBV11-2 and TRBJ2-3; D possibly corresponds to TRBD2 (6 bases). The CDR3 is made up of 15 amino acids. The germline V gene has CDR1 SGHAT and CDR2 FQNNGV. V dropped 5 bases and J dropped 3 bases, with 15 bases sitting between them. CDR3 coding DNA: TGTGCCAGCAGCACCCGTCCGGAGGGGACAGATACGCAGTATTTT. It codes for CASSTRPEGTDTQYF.

The chain recombines TRBV10-3 with TRBJ2-1, with 7 bases aligning to TRBD1. Germline-derived CDR1 and CDR2 are ENHRY and SYGVKD. After removal of 11 bases from V and 3 bases from J, the junction contained 4 bases not matched to a gene. The CDR3 consists of 12 residues. DNA of the CDR3: TGTGCCTTCGGGACAGACTACAATGAGCAGTTCTTC. Its translation is CAFGTDYNEQFF.

This rearrangement joins TRBV11-2 to TRBJ2-7, with D possibly matching TRBD2 (6 bases). The germline V gene has CDR1 SGHAT and CDR2 FQNNGV. V lost 1 base to trimming and J lost 6 bases, with 7 bases between them. CDR3 length: 12 amino acids. In nucleotides, the CDR3 is TGTGCCAGCAGCTTAGTGGGACTCGAGCAGTACTTC. It specifies CASSLVGLEQYF.

The chain carries TRBV6-5 and TRBJ2-3, with D perhaps TRBD1 (5 bases). The germline V gene encodes CDR1 MNHEY and CDR2 SVGAGI. CDR3 length equals 15 residues. V lost 2 bases and J lost 6, with 15 bases in between. CDR3 sequence (DNA): TGTGCCAGCAGTTACGGCAGGGTCGGGCATGATACGCAGTATTTT. This gives the protein CASSYGRVGHDTQYF.

The rearrangement links TRBV6-1 to TRBJ2-2, with 9 bases lining up with TRBD1. The ends lost 6 bases at V and 5 bases at J; junction bases unmatched: 4. The CDR3 is 14 amino acids. Germline V gene data show CDR1 as MNHNS and CDR2 as SASEGT. CDR3 in DNA: TGTGCCAGCAGACAGACAGGGGGAACCGGGGAGCTGTTTTTT. Its protein is CASRQTGGTGELFF.

V is TRBV6-1 and J is TRBJ2-1; perhaps TRBD2 as D (6 bases). This CDR3 has 16 residues. CDR1 and CDR2 from the germline V gene are MNHNS and SASEGT. Trimming pared 2 bases from V and 7 bases from J, leaving 18 bases between. CDR3 nucleotides: TGTGCCAGCAGTGAATCGGTGACTAGGGTAGGGAATGAGCAGTTCTTC. This translates into CASSESVTRVGNEQFF.

This sequence joins TRBV27 and TRBJ2-7; 7 bases line up with TRBD1. Germline-derived CDR1 and CDR2 are MNHEY and SMNVEV (reference sequence). The CDR3 extends over 15 amino acids. J lost 4 bases, V lost 5 bases, and 11 bases had no gene match. Here the CDR3 DNA reads TGTGCCAGCAGTATGGGGACAGATTCGGGATACGAGCAGTACTTC. Amino acid sequence: CASSMGTDSGYEQYF.

Comment on this clone: Other DNA sequences from this sample encode an identical CDR3 as well. This chain uses TRBV2 with TRBJ2-7; D ambiguous. The V end was cut by 5 bases, the J end by 2 bases, with 4 bases between. The CDR3 consists of 11 residues. Germline-derived CDR1 and CDR2 are SNHLY and FYNNEI. CDR3 sequence reads: CASSKTYEQYF. DNA of the CDR3: TGTGCCAGCAGTAAGACCTACGAGCAGTACTTC.

The rearrangement uses TRBV4-2 and TRBJ1-4, with a possible D match to TRBD1 (5 bases). Germline V lookup: CDR1 LGHNA, CDR2 YNFKEQ. Trimming shortened V by 0 bases and J by 7 bases, and 6 bases separated the two germline ends. The CDR3 runs 13 residues. The CDR3 reads CASSQERGEKLFF. The CDR3 region has the DNA TGTGCCAGCAGCCAAGAGAGGGGTGAAAAACTGTTTTTT.

A single count supports this clone. V gene TRBV7-3 combines with J gene TRBJ1-1; D is unresolved. V dropped 1 base and J dropped 7 bases, with 25 bases sitting between them. The CDR3 consists of 18 residues. Germline V gene data show CDR1 as SGHTA and CDR2 as FQGTGA. The CDR3 nucleotides are TGTGCCAGCAGCTTAAGAGGGTCCGGGAGCAAAGAGAGCAATGAAGCTTTCTTT. Translation gives CASSLRGSGSKESNEAFF.

The V and J genes are TRBV6-1 and TRBJ2-3; the match to TRBD1 covers 11 bases. The V segment lost 4 bases and the J segment 2 bases; nucleotides outside the gene matches: 2. Germline V lookup: CDR1 MNHNS, CDR2 SASEGT. The CDR3 runs 15 residues. In nucleotides, the CDR3 is TGTGCCAGCAGTGCGGGACAGGGGGACACAGATACGCAGTATTTT. Translated, it gives CASSAGQGDTDTQYF.

The gene calls are TRBV7-2 and TRBJ1-2; D call uncertain. CDR1 SGHTA and CDR2 FQGNSA come from the germline V gene. The ends were cut back, 5 bases at V and 3 bases at J, with 22 bases in the middle. The CDR3 length is 17 residues. CDR3 sequence reads: CASSRNTRFDKDYGYTF. The CDR3 nucleotides read TGTGCCAGCAGCCGTAACACCCGTTTTGATAAGGACTATGGCTACACCTTC.

The chain carries TRBV1 and TRBJ2-1; the D call in the table, TRBD2, was not verified against the DNA. TRBV1 is a recognized pseudogene. The CDR3 is made up of 19 amino acids. The CDR3 is CTSSQEPAGGPSSYNEQFF. DNA of the CDR3: TGCACCAGCAGCCAAGAACCAGCGGGGGGTCCGAGCTCCTACAATGAGCAGTTCTTC.

Note on this clone: One end of the junction does not line up with germline, which may come from a read error. Different DNA sequences within this sample yield the same CDR3. The chain uses TRBV10-3 and TRBJ1-3; possible D gene TRBD1, 6 bases. Germline V gives CDR1 ENHRY, CDR2 SYGVKD. This CDR3 spans 13 amino acids. CDR3 protein: CAIRGASGNTIYF. CDR3 bases: TGTGCTATCAGGGGAGCCTCTGGAAACACCATATATTTT.

This chain uses TRBV7-2 with TRBJ2-7, with TRBD2 matching over 12 bases. CDR1 is SGHTA and CDR2 is FQGNSA in the germline V gene. V shed 5 bases, J shed 2 bases, and the junction held 7 bases outside the gene matches. This CDR3 has 16 residues. CDR3 bases: TGTGCCAGCAGCACCCGGACTAGCGGGGTTCCCTACGAGCAGTACTTC. Translating gives CASSTRTSGVPYEQYF.

V gene TRBV4-1 combines with J gene TRBJ2-1; D unresolved. In germline, CDR1 is MGHRA, CDR2 YSYEKL. Trimming shortened V by 1 base and J by 9 bases, and 22 bases separated the two germline ends. The CDR3 is made up of 17 amino acids. CDR3 sequence (DNA): TGCGCCAGCAGCCAAGTACGGCCGACCGCCTCCTTCAGTGAGCAGTTCTTC. It codes for CASSQVRPTASFSEQFF.

The chain is built from TRBV6-1 and TRBJ2-7; TRBD2 matches at 7 bases. The CDR3 contains 15 residues. J was trimmed by 5 bases and V by 2 bases; bases with no gene match: 9. CDR1 and CDR2 from the germline V gene are MNHNS and SASEGT. CDR3 in DNA: TGTGCCAGCAGTGAAACCCGGCCGGGGGGTCACGAGCAGTACTTC. The encoded protein is CASSETRPGGHEQYF.

The CDR3 spells CASSGAYEQYF. The DNA of the CDR3 is TGTGCCAGCAGCGGGGCCTACGAGCAGTACTTC. The chain recombines TRBV7-2 with TRBJ2-7; no definite D call. The CDR3 is made up of 11 amino acids. Between the trimmed V and J ends, which lost 5 bases and 2 bases, there was a span of 4 bases. Looked up from germline, CDR1 is SGHTA and CDR2 is FQGNSA. Supplemented by reference TRBV7-2 and TRBJ2-7, the full variable domain reads GAGVSQSPSNKVTEKGKDVELRCDPISGHTALYWYRQSLGQGLEFLIYFQGNSAPDKSGLPSDRFSAERTGGSVSTLTIQRTQQEDSAVYLCASSGAYEQYFGPGTRLTVT.

The V gene is TRBV9, the J gene TRBJ2-6; TRBD2 might be the D (5 bases). The CDR3 runs 17 residues. Looked up from germline, CDR1 is SGDLS and CDR2 is YYNGEE. V was trimmed by 0 bases and J by 0 bases, leaving 10 bases between them. The CDR3 spells CASSVATGFSGANVLTF. In nucleotides, the CDR3 is TGTGCCAGCAGCGTAGCTACGGGGTTCTCTGGGGCCAACGTCCTGACTTTC. The complete variable domain, with remaining parts taken from reference TRBV9 and TRBJ2-6, reads DSGVTQTPKHLITATGQRVTLRCSPRSGDLSVYWYQQSLDQGLQFLIQYYNGEERAKGNILERFSAQQFPDLHSELNLSSLELGDSALYFCASSVATGFSGANVLTFGAGSRLTVL.

This clone was picked up one time. This rearrangement joins TRBV27 to TRBJ2-1, with D perhaps TRBD1 or TRBD2 (5 bases each). Germline-derived CDR1 and CDR2 are MNHEY and SMNVEV (reference sequence). The CDR3 is 12 amino acids. V lost 7 bases and J lost 8, with 12 bases in between. The CDR3 loop reads CASTSGAYEQFF. The CDR3 DNA sequence: TGTGCCAGCACTTCCGGGGCGTATGAGCAGTTCTTC.

This clone came up once. This CDR3 reads CATSRDRGTGLSNQPQHF. DNA of the CDR3: TGTGCCACCAGCAGAGATCGCGGGACAGGACTGAGCAATCAGCCCCAGCATTTT. The rearrangement joins TRBV15 to TRBJ1-5, with TRBD1 identical over 8 bases. There are 18 residues in the CDR3. With V trimmed by 0 bases and J by 1 base, 8 bases remained unmatched. Looked up from germline, CDR1 is LNHNV and CDR2 is YYDKDF (reference sequence).

The chain joins TRBV29-1 to TRBJ1-2; the D gene is possibly TRBD1 (5 bases). CDR3 length: 13 amino acids. V shed 0 bases and J shed 5 bases, with 10 bases lying between them. Germline V gives CDR1 SQVTM, CDR2 ANQGSEA. The CDR3 region is CSVEEGRLYGYTF. The CDR3 nucleotides are TGCAGCGTTGAAGAGGGACGGCTGTATGGCTACACCTTC.

This chain links TRBV19 with TRBJ2-4; D unresolved. Germline CDR1 LNHDA, CDR2 SQIVND (reference sequence). The CDR3 is 16 residues long. Trimming shortened V by 0 bases and J by 0 bases, and 9 bases separated the two germline ends. The CDR3 DNA is TGTGCCAGTAGTATAGAGGTCAGAGTAGCCAAAAACATTCAGTACTTC. Translated, it gives CASSIEVRVAKNIQYF. The full variable domain, rest sourced from reference TRBV19 and TRBJ2-4, is DGGITQSPKYLFRKEGQNVTLSCEQNLNHDAMYWYRQDPGQGLRLIYYSQIVNDFQKGDIAEGYSVSREKKESFPLTVTSAQKNPTAFYLCASSIEVRVAKNIQYFGAGTRLSVL.

This rearrangement joins TRBV10-1 to TRBJ2-1; tentatively, D is TRBD2 (6 bases). V lost 6 bases, J lost 7 bases, and 10 bases lay in between. This CDR3 region has 12 residues. Germline V gene lookup returns CDR1 WNHNN and CDR2 SYGVQD (reference sequence). The DNA of the CDR3 is TGCGCCAGCAGCCGGGACTTGAATGAGCAGTTCTTC. This encodes CASSRDLNEQFF.

CDR3 in amino acids: CASSLTGPGQGQFF. The CDR3 DNA reads as TGCGCCAGCAGCTTGACCGGACCGGGACAAGGGCAGTTCTTC. This rearrangement joins TRBV5-1 to TRBJ2-1; D possibly corresponds to TRBD1 (6 bases). Germline V gives CDR1 SGHRS, CDR2 YFSETQ. The germline V and J ends were trimmed by 1 base and 12 bases, with 17 bases remaining between them. The CDR3 is made up of 14 amino acids. Complete variable domain (other parts from reference TRBV5-1 and TRBJ2-1): KAGVTQTPRYLIKTRGQQVTLSCSPISGHRSVSWYQQTPGQGLQFLFEYFSETQRNKGNFPGRFSGRQFSNSRSEMNVSTLELGDSALYLCASSLTGPGQGQFFGPGTRLTVL.

The chain is built from TRBV6-5 and TRBJ1-6; TRBD1 is a possible D gene (5 bases). Germline CDR1 is MNHEY and CDR2 is SVGAGI. CDR3 length: 15 amino acids. Trimming left V 5 bases short and J 7 bases short, with 15 bases between. The CDR3 region is CASSRGEGRNSPLHF. The DNA for the CDR3 is TGTGCCAGCAGTAGGGGAGAGGGTCGGAATTCACCCCTCCACTTT.

Only one count was recorded for this clone. Other DNA variants within this sample encode the same CDR3. The gene calls are TRBV18 and TRBJ1-1; D is ambiguous. V gave up 3 bases and J gave up 3 bases, with 11 bases separating them. Per germline, CDR1 KGHSH and CDR2 LQKENI. CDR3 length: 14 amino acids. The CDR3 coding sequence is TGTGCCAGCTCACCTCTCGGCGCGGACACTGAAGCTTTCTTT. The encoded protein is CASSPLGADTEAFF.